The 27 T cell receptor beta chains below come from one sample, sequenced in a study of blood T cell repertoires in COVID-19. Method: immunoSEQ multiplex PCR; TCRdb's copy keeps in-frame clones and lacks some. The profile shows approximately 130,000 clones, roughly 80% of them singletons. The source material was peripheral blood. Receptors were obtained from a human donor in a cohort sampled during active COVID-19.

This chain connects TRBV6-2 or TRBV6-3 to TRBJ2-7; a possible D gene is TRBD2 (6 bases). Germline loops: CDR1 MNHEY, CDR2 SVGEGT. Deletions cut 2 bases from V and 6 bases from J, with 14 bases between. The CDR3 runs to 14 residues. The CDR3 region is CASSYGPGGAEQYF. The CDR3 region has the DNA TGTGCCAGCAGTTACGGCCCCGGGGGTGCCGAGCAGTACTTC.

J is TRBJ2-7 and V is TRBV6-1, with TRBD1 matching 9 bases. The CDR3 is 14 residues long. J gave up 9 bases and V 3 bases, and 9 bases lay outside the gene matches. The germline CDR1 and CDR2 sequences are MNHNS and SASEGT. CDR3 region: CASSEGPGQGRQYF. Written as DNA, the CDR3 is TGTGCCAGCAGTGAGGGCCCGGGACAGGGTCGGCAGTACTTC.

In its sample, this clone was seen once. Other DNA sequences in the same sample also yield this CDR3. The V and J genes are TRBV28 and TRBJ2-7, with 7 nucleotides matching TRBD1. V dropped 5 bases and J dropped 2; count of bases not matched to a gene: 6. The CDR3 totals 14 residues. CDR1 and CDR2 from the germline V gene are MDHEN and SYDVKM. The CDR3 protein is CASSLTTGTYEQYF. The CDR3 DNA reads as TGTGCCAGCAGTCTAACGACAGGGACCTACGAGCAGTACTTC.

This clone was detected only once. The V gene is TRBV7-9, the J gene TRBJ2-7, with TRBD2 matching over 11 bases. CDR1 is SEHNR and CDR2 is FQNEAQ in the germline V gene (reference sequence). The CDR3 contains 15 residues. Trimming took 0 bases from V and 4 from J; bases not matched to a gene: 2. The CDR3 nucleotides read TGTGCCAGCAGCTTAGCCCTAGCGGGAGGTTACGAGCAGTACTTC. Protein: CASSLALAGGYEQYF.

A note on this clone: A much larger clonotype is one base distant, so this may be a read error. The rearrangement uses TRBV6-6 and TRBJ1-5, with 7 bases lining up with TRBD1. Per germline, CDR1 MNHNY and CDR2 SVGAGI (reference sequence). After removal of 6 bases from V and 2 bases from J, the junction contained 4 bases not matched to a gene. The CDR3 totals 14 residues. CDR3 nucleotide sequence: TGTGCCAGCAGCCCCACAGGGGGCAATCAGCCCCAGCATTTT. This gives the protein CASSPTGGNQPQHF.

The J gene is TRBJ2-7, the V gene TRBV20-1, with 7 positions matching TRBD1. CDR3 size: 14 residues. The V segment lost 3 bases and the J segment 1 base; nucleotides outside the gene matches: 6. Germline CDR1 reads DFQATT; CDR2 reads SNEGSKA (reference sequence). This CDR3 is CSASLGQLSYEQYF. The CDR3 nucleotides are TGCAGTGCTAGTTTGGGACAGCTATCCTACGAGCAGTACTTC.

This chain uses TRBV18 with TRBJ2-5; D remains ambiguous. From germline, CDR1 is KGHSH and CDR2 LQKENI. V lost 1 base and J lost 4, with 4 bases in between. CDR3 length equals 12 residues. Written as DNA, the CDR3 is TGTGCCAGCTCACCACGGGCAGAGACCCAGTACTTC. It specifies CASSPRAETQYF.

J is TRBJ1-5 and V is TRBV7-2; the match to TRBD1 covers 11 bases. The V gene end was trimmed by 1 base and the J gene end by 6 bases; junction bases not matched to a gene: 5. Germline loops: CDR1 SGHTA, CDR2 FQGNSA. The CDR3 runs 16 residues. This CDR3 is CASSLGTGGYGQPQHF. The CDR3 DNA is TGTGCCAGCAGCTTAGGGACAGGGGGCTACGGTCAGCCCCAGCATTTT.

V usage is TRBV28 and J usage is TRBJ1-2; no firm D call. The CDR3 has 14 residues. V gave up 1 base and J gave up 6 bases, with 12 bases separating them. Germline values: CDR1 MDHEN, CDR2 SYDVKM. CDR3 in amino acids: CASSLYAGGHGYTF. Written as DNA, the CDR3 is TGTGCCAGCAGTTTATACGCAGGAGGGCATGGCTACACCTTC.

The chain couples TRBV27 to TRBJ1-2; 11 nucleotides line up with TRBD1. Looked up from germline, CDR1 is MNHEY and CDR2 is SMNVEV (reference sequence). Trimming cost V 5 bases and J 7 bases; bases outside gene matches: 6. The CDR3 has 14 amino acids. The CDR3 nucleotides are TGTGCCAGCAGTGCAGGGACAGGGGGTCTTGGCTACACCTTC. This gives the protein CASSAGTGGLGYTF.

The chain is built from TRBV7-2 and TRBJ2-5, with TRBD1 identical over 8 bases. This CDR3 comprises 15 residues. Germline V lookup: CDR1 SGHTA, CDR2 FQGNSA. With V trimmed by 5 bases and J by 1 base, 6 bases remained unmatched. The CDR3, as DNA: TGTGCCAGCAGCCCACTGGGACAGGCCCAAGAGACCCAGTACTTC. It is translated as CASSPLGQAQETQYF.

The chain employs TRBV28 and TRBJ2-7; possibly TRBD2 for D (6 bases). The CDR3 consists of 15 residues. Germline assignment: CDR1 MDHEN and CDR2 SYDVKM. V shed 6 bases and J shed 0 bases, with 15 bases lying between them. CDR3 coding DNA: TGTGCCAGCAGGCCCGGGACTCCCAGCTCCTACGAGCAGTACTTC. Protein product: CASRPGTPSSYEQYF. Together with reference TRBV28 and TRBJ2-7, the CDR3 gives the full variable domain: DVKVTQSSRYLVKRTGEKVFLECVQDMDHENMFWYRQDPGLGLRLIYFSYDVKMKEKGDIPEGYSVSREKKERFSLILESASTNQTSMYLCASRPGTPSSYEQYFGPGTRLTVT.

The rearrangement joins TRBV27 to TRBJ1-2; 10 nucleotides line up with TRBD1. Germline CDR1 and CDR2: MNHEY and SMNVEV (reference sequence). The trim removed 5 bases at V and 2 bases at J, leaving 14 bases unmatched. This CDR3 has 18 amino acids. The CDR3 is CASSPFPGQGRHNYGYTF. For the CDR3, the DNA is TGTGCCAGCAGTCCGTTCCCGGGACAGGGGCGCCACAACTATGGCTACACCTTC.

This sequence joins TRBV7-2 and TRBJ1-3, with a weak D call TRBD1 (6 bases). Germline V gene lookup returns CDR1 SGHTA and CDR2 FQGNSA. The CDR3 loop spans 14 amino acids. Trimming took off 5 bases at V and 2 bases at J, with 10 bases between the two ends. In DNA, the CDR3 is TGTGCCAGCAGCAGAGGGACACCTGGAAACACCATATATTTT. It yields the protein CASSRGTPGNTIYF.

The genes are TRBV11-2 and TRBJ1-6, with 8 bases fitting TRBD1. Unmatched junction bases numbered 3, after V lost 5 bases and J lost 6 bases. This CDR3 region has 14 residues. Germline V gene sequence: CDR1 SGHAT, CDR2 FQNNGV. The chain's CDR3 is CASSPTGVNSPLHF. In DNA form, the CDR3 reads TGTGCCAGCAGCCCGACAGGGGTTAATTCACCCCTCCACTTT.

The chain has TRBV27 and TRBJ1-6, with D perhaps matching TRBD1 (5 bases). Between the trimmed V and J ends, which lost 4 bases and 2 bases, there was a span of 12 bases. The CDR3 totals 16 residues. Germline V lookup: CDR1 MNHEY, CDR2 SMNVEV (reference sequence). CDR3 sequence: CASSSLIRAYNSPLHF. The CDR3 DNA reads TGTGCCAGCAGTTCTCTCATCAGGGCCTATAATTCACCCCTCCACTTT.

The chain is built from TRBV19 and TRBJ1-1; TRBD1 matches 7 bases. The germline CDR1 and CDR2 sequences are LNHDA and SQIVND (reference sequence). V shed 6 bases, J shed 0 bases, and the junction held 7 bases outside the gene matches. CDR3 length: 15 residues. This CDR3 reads CASRTLTGMNTEAFF. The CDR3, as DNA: TGTGCCAGTAGGACCCTGACAGGGATGAACACTGAAGCTTTCTTT. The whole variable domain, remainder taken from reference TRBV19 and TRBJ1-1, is DGGITQSPKYLFRKEGQNVTLSCEQNLNHDAMYWYRQDPGQGLRLIYYSQIVNDFQKGDIAEGYSVSREKKESFPLTVTSAQKNPTAFYLCASRTLTGMNTEAFFGQGTRLTVV.

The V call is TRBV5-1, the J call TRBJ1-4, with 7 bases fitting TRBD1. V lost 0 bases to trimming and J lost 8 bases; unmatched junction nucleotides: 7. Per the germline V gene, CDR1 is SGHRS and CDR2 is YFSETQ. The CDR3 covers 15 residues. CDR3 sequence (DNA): TGCGCCAGCAGCTTGGACAGGGGAGGCGGCGAAAAACTGTTTTTT. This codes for CASSLDRGGGEKLFF.

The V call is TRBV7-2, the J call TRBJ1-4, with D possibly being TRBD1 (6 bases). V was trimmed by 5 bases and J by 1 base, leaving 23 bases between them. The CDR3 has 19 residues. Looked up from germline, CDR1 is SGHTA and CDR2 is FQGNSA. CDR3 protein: CASSMDGTMGFGTNEKLFF. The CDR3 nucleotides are TGTGCCAGCAGCATGGACGGGACAATGGGTTTTGGAACTAATGAAAAACTGTTTTTT.

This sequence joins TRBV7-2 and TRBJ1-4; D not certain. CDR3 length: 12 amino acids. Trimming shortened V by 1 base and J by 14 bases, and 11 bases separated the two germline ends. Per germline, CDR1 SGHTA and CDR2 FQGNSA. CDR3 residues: CASSLESDLLFF. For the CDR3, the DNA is TGTGCCAGCAGCTTAGAATCGGACTTGCTGTTTTTT.

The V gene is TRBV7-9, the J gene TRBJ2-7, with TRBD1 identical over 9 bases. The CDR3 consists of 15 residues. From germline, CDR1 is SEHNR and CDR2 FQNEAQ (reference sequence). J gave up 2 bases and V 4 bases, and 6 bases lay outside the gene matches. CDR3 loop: CASSSPGQGTYEQYF. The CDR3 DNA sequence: TGTGCCAGCAGCTCCCCCGGACAGGGGACCTACGAGCAGTACTTC.

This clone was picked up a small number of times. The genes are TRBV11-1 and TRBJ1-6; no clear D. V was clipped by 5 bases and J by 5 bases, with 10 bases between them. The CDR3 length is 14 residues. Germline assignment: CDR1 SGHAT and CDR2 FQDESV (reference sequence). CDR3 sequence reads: CASSRTGDNSPLHF. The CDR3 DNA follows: TGTGCCAGCAGCCGAACCGGGGATAATTCACCCCTCCACTTT.

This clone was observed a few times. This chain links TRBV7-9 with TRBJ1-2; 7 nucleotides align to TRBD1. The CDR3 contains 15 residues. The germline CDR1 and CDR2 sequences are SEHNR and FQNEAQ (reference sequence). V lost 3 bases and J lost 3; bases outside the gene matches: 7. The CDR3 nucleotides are TGTGCCAGCAGCTTTTCAGACAGGGATGACTATGGCTACACCTTC. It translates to CASSFSDRDDYGYTF.

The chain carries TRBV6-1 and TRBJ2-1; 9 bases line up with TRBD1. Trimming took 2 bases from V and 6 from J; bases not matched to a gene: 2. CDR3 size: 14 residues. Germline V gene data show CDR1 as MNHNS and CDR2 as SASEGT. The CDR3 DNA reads TGTGCCAGCAGTGAACAGACAGGGGGCAATGAGCAGTTCTTC. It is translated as CASSEQTGGNEQFF.

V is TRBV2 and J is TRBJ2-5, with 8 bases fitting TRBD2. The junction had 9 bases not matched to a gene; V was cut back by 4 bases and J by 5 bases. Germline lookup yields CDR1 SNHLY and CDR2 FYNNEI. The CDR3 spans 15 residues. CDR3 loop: CASSANGGAWETQYF. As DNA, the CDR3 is TGTGCCAGCAGTGCCAACGGGGGGGCCTGGGAGACCCAGTACTTC.

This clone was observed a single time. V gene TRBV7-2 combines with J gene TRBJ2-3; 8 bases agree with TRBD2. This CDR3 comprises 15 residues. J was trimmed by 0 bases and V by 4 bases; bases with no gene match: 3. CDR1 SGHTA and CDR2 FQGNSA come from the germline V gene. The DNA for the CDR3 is TGTGCCAGCAGCTCTCGGGGGGGGAGCACAGATACGCAGTATTTT. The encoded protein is CASSSRGGSTDTQYF.

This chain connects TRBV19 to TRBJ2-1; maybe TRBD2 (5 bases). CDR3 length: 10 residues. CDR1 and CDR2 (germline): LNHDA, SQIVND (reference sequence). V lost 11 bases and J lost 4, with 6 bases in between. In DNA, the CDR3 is TGTGCCTCGGGGTACAATGAGCAGTTCTTC. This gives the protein CASGYNEQFF. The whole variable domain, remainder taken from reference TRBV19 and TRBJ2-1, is DGGITQSPKYLFRKEGQNVTLSCEQNLNHDAMYWYRQDPGQGLRLIYYSQIVNDFQKGDIAEGYSVSREKKESFPLTVTSAQKNPTAFYLCASGYNEQFFGPGTRLTVL.